The 14 T cell receptor beta chains below all came from one sample that was sequenced in a study of post-analysis software for immune sequencing data. Points from the study as a whole: When patients were compared with controls, about 5 TRBV segments were more frequent, TRBV5-6, TRBV5-1 and TRBV20-1 among them.

For these TCRs, the target antigens are not known. Unique molecular identifiers had been added to the TCR beta cDNA libraries. Each CDR3 protein gets one entry after TCRdb re-called the PCR reads with MiXCR. Among around 710,000 distinct CDR3 sequences listed, more than 45% were seen once. The specimen was blood. These receptors all come from a girl aged 10 to 17 with multiple sclerosis.

On this clonotype itself: An end of the junction differs from the germline gene, which may be a read error. The rearrangement uses TRBV6-1 and TRBJ2-1, with 9 bases that match TRBD2. Germline CDR1 is MNHNS and CDR2 is SASEGT. CDR3 length equals 14 residues. The CDR3 coding sequence is TGTCCCAGCAGTGTAGCGGGAGATACCAATGAGCAGTTCTTC. Its protein product is CPSSVAGDTNEQFF.

V and J are TRBV24-1 and TRBJ2-3; a possible D gene is TRBD2 (5 bases). V lost 6 bases to trimming and J lost 2 bases, with 14 bases between them. The V gene's germline CDR1 is KGHDR and CDR2 SFDVKD. CDR3 length: 15 residues. CDR3: CATSRTSGPTDTQYF. The CDR3 DNA reads as TGTGCCACCAGTCGAACGAGCGGACCCACAGATACGCAGTATTTT.

This clonotype has only a few counts. The rearrangement links TRBV6-6 to TRBJ2-1; 9 bases line up with TRBD2. This CDR3 has 14 amino acids. CDR1 and CDR2 (germline): MNHNY, SVGAGI (reference sequence). Trimming removed 4 bases from V and 8 bases from J; junction bases left unmatched: 6. The CDR3 nucleotides are TGTGCCAGCAGTTTTATTAGCGGGAGTGATGAGCAGTTCTTC. Its translation is CASSFISGSDEQFF.

This clonotype was recorded a few times. V is TRBV10-3 and J is TRBJ2-6; D is ambiguous. The CDR3 spans 16 residues. Germline lookup yields CDR1 ENHRY and CDR2 SYGVKD. Trimming left V 5 bases short and J 0 bases short, with 11 bases between. The CDR3 region has the DNA TGTGCCATCAGTTCAGGCCTCAGCTCTGGGGCCAACGTCCTGACTTTC. Residues: CAISSGLSSGANVLTF.

V is TRBV6-2 or TRBV6-3 and J is TRBJ1-5; a possible D gene is TRBD1 (5 bases). Germline V gives CDR1 MNHEY, CDR2 SVGEGT. Trimming took off 6 bases at V and 0 bases at J, with 12 bases between the two ends. CDR3 length: 15 residues. In DNA form, the CDR3 reads TGTGCCAGCAGCCGTCATACAGGTAGCAATCAGCCCCAGCATTTT. Translation gives CASSRHTGSNQPQHF.

This clonotype turned up a few times. The chain recombines TRBV5-6 with TRBJ2-7; no clear D. V gave up 2 bases and J gave up 6 bases, with 12 bases separating them. Germline-derived CDR1 and CDR2 are SGHDT and YYEEEE. The CDR3 sequence is 13 residues long. The CDR3, as DNA: TGTGCCAGCAGCTTAAGCCCCAACGGCGAGCAGTACTTC. Translating it yields CASSLSPNGEQYF.

The chain combines TRBV20-1 with TRBJ2-1; 13 positions agree with TRBD2. V was clipped by 1 base and J by 4 bases; unmatched bases: 10. The CDR3 runs 18 residues. Germline V gene lookup returns CDR1 DFQATT and CDR2 SNEGSKA (reference sequence). Here the CDR3 DNA reads TGCAGTGCTAGAGCTAAACCGGGACTAGCGGGGCCATACAATGAGCAGTTCTTC. Translating it yields CSARAKPGLAGPYNEQFF.

This clonotype was observed a handful of times. This chain joins TRBV28 and TRBJ1-2; the D is unclear. The germline V gene has CDR1 MDHEN and CDR2 SYDVKM. The length of the CDR3 is 12 residues. Deletions cut 7 bases from V and 3 bases from J, with 9 bases between. CDR3 nucleotide sequence: TGTGCCAGCAACCGTGGGGACTATGGCTACACCTTC. This codes for CASNRGDYGYTF.

This chain uses TRBV11-3 with TRBJ2-3; perhaps TRBD2 as D (6 bases). This CDR3 has 17 residues. Germline loops: CDR1 SGHNT, CDR2 YENEEA. Trimming took off 5 bases at V and 4 bases at J, with 22 bases between the two ends. The CDR3 here is CASSPGTSRDSADTQYF. The CDR3 DNA reads as TGTGCCAGCAGCCCCGGAACTAGCCGGGATTCGGCAGATACGCAGTATTTT.

The V gene is TRBV29-1, the J gene TRBJ2-1; 10 bases fit TRBD2. The CDR3 is made up of 14 amino acids. The V segment lost 4 bases and the J segment 7 bases; nucleotides outside the gene matches: 7. Germline loops: CDR1 SQVTM, CDR2 ANQGSEA. The CDR3 DNA follows: TGCAGCGTTGTGGCTAGCGGGAGTCTAAATGAGCAGTTCTTC. Residues: CSVVASGSLNEQFF.

V gene TRBV5-1 combines with J gene TRBJ1-1; possibly TRBD1 for D (5 bases). Per the germline V gene, CDR1 is SGHRS and CDR2 is YFSETQ. CDR3 size: 15 residues. The V end was cut by 0 bases, the J end by 4 bases, with 13 bases between. Here the CDR3 DNA reads TGCGCCAGCAGCTTGGGACAGTCTTTTACCACTGAAGCTTTCTTT. This translates into CASSLGQSFTTEAFF.

This clonotype has a handful of counts. DNA for the CDR3: TGTGCCAGCAAAGACGGCAACAATGAGCAGTTCTTC. Its translation is CASKDGNNEQFF. The chain combines TRBV12-3 or TRBV12-4 with TRBJ2-1, with no clear D. CDR3 size: 12 residues. The germline V and J ends were trimmed by 7 bases and 5 bases, with 9 bases remaining between them.

This rearrangement joins TRBV4-1 to TRBJ2-7; 12 bases align to TRBD2. Matching the DNA end better, TRBJ2-5 makes the J call doubtful. The germline V gene encodes CDR1 MGHRA and CDR2 YSYEKL. The CDR3 totals 16 residues. CDR3 loop: CASSSNMGLAGETQYF. The CDR3, as DNA: TGCGCCAGCAGCTCCAATATGGGACTAGCGGGAGAGACCCAGTACTTC.

The V and J genes are TRBV4-2 and TRBJ2-1; 11 bases line up with TRBD1. Unmatched junction bases numbered 8, after V lost 1 base and J lost 12 bases. Germline CDR1 LGHNA, CDR2 YNFKEQ. The CDR3 contains 15 residues. The CDR3 bases are TGTGCCAGCAGCCAAGGGGACAGGGGGGCGTTGGGGCAGTTCTTC. Its protein is CASSQGDRGALGQFF.